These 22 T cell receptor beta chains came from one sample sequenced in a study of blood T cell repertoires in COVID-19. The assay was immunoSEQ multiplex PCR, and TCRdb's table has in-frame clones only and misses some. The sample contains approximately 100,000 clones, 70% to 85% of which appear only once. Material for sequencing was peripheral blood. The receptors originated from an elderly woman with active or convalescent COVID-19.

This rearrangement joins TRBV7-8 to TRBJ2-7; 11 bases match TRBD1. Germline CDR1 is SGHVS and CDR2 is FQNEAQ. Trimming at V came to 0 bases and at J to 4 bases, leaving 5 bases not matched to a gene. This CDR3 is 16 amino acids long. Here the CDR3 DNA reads TGTGCCAGCAGCTTAGCGGGAGGACAGGGGGCGTACGAGCAGTACTTC. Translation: CASSLAGGQGAYEQYF.

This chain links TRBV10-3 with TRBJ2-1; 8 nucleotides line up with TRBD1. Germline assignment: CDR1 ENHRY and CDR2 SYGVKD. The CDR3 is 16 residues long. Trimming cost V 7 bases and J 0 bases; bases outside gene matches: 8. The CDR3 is CAITSGQASSYNEQFF. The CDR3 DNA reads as TGTGCCATCACCTCGGGACAGGCTAGCTCCTACAATGAGCAGTTCTTC.

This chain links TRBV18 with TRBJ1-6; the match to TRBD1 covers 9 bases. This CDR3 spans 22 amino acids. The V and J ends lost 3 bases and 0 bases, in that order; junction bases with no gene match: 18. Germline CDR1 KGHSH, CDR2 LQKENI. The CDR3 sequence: CASSPKNPDRGLVSSYNSPLHF. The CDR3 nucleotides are TGTGCCAGCTCACCGAAAAACCCGGACAGGGGATTGGTCAGCTCCTATAATTCACCCCTCCACTTT.

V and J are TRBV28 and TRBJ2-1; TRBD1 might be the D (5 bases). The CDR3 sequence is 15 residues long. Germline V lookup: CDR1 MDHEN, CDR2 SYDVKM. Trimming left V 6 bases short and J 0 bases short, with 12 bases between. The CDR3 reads CASRRQPRSYNEQFF. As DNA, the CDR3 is TGTGCCAGCAGAAGACAGCCACGCTCCTACAATGAGCAGTTCTTC. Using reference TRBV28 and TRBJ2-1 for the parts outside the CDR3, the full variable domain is DVKVTQSSRYLVKRTGEKVFLECVQDMDHENMFWYRQDPGLGLRLIYFSYDVKMKEKGDIPEGYSVSREKKERFSLILESASTNQTSMYLCASRRQPRSYNEQFFGPGTRLTVL.

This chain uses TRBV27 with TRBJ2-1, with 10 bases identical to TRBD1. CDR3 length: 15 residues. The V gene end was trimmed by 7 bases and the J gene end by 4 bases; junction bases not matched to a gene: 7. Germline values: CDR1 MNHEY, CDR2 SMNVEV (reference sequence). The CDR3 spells CASKLPGQGYNEQFF. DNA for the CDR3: TGTGCCAGCAAGTTGCCGGGACAGGGGTACAATGAGCAGTTCTTC.

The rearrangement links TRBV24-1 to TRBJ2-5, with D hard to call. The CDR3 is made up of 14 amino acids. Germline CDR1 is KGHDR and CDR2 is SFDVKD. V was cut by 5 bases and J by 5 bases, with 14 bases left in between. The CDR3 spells CATSVGRHGETQYF. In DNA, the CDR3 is TGTGCCACCAGTGTTGGGCGACATGGCGAGACCCAGTACTTC.

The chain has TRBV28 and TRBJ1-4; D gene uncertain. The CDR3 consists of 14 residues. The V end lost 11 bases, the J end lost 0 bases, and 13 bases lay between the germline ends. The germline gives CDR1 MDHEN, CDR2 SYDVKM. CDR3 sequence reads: CAPGRETTNEKLFF. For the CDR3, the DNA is TGTGCCCCGGGAAGGGAAACAACTAATGAAAAACTGTTTTTT.

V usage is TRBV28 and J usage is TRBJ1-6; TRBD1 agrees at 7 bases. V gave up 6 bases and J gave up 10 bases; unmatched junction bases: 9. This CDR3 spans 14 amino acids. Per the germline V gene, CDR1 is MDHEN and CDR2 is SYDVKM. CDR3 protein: CASSPGGQLSPLHF. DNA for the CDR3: TGTGCCAGCAGCCCCGGGGGACAGTTATCACCCCTCCACTTT.

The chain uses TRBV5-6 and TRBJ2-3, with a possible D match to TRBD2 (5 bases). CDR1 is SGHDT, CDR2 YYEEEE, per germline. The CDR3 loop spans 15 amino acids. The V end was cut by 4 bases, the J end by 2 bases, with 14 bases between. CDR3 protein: CASSPPRAHTDTQYF. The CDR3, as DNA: TGTGCCAGCAGCCCCCCGAGGGCCCACACAGATACGCAGTATTTT.

For the CDR3, the DNA is TGTGCCAGCAGCTTAGCGCCTAGCGGGAGAGCAAGGAGCAATGAGCAGTTCTTC. Residues: CASSLAPSGRARSNEQFF. This rearrangement joins TRBV7-8 to TRBJ2-1; TRBD2 aligns across 10 bases. The length of the CDR3 is 18 residues. Germline V CDR1 and CDR2: SGHVS, FQNEAQ. The trim removed 0 bases at V and 6 bases at J, leaving 11 bases unmatched.

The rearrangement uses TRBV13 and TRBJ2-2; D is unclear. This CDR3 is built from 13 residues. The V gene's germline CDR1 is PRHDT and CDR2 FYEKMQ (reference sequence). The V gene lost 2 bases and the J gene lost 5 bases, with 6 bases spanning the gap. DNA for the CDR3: TGTGCCAGCAGCTTACAGATTACCGGGGAGCTGTTTTTT. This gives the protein CASSLQITGELFF. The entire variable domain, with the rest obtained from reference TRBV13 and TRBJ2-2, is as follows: AAGVIQSPRHLIKEKRETATLKCYPIPRHDTVYWYQQGPGQDPQFLISFYEKMQSDKGSIPDRFSAQQFSDYHSELNMSSLELGDSALYFCASSLQITGELFFGEGSRLTVL.

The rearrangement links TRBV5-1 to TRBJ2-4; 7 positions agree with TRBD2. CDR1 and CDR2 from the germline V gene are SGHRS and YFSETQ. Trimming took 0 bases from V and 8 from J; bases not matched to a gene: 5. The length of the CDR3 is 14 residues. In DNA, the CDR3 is TGCGCCAGCAGCTTGGCGGGACGGGGGGACATTCAGTACTTC. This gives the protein CASSLAGRGDIQYF.

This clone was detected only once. The chain's CDR3 is CASSGDLQGTGELFF. The CDR3 bases are TGTGCCAGCTCAGGGGACCTGCAGGGCACCGGGGAGCTGTTTTTT. The chain uses TRBV5-6 and TRBJ2-2, with a tentative D call TRBD1 (6 bases). Germline V gene sequence: CDR1 SGHDT, CDR2 YYEEEE. The V end was cut by 7 bases, the J end by 4 bases, with 17 bases between. The CDR3 covers 15 residues. Based on the CDR3 plus reference TRBV5-6 and TRBJ2-2, the full variable domain is DAGVTQSPTHLIKTRGQQVTLRCSPKSGHDTVSWYQQALGQGPQFIFQYYEEEERQRGNFPDRFSGHQFPNYSSELNVNALLLGDSALYLCASSGDLQGTGELFFGEGSRLTVL.

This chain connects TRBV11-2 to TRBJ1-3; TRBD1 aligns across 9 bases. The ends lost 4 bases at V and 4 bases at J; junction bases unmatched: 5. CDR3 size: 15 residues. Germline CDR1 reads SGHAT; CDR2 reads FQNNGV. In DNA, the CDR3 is TGTGCCAGCAGCTGGTCGGGACAGGGAGGAAACACCATATATTTT. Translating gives CASSWSGQGGNTIYF.

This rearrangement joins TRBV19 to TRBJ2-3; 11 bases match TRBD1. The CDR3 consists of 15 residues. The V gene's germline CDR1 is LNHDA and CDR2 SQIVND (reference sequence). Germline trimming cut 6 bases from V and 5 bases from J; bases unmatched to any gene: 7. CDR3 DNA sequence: TGTGCCAGTAGCATAAAGGACAGGGGGCGAGATACGCAGTATTTT. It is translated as CASSIKDRGRDTQYF.

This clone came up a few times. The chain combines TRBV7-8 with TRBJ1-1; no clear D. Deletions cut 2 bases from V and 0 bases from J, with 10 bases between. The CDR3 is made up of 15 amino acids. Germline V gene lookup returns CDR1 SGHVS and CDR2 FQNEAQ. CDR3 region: CASSLTVLLNTEAFF. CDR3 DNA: TGTGCCAGCAGCTTAACAGTCCTCTTGAACACTGAAGCTTTCTTT.

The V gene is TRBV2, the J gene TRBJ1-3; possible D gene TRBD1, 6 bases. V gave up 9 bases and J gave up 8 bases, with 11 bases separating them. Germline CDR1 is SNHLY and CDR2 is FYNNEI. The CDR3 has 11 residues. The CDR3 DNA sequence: TGTGCCAGTGGACAGATGGACACCATATATTTT. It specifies CASGQMDTIYF.

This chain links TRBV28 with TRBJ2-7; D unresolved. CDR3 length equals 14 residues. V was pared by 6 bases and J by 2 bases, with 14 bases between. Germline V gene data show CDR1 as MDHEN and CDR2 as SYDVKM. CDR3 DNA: TGTGCCAGCAGCCGATTAGACACGACCTACGAGCAGTACTTC. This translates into CASSRLDTTYEQYF.

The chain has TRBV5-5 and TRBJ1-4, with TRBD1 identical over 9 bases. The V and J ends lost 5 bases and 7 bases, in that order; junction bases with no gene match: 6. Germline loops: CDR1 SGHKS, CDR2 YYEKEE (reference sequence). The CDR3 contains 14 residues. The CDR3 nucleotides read TGTGCCAGCAGTCTACAGGGGGCCGGTGAAAAACTGTTTTTT. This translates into CASSLQGAGEKLFF.

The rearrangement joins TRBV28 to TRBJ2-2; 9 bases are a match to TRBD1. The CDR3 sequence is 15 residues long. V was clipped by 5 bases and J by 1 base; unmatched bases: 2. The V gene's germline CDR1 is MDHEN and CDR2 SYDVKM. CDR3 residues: CASSRDRVNTGELFF. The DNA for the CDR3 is TGTGCCAGCAGTCGGGACAGGGTGAACACCGGGGAGCTGTTTTTT.

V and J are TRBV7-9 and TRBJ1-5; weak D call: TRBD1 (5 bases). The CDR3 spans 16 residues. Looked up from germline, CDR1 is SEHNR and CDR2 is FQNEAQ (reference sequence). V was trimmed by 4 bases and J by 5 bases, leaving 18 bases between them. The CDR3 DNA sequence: TGTGCCAGCAGCTCCCCCGGGGGACCCAGCGATCAGCCCCAGCATTTT. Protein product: CASSSPGGPSDQPQHF.

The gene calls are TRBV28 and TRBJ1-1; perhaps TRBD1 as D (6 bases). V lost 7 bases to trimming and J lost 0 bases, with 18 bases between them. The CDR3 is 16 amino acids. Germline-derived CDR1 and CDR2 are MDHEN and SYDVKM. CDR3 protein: CASKGGVGAMNTEAFF. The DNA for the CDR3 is TGTGCCAGCAAAGGGGGAGTCGGGGCAATGAACACTGAAGCTTTCTTT.